The next 26 T cell receptor beta chains were all read from a single sample in a study of cytomegalovirus exposure and HLA in healthy donors. This PCR relied on a set of 60 Vbeta primers and 13 Jbeta primers. Here immunoSEQ multiplex PCR was the method, and the copy in TCRdb shows in-frame clones only, minus some. In the table there are approximately 190,000 clones, almost 70% of which are singletons. The sequenced sample consisted of PBMCs. Receptors were obtained from a middle-aged man in good health and CMV-seropositive.

The chain uses TRBV6-5 and TRBJ2-2, with 9 positions matching TRBD2. The CDR3 has 16 amino acids. Per germline, CDR1 MNHEY and CDR2 SVGAGI. V was clipped by 2 bases and J by 3 bases; unmatched bases: 4. CDR3 sequence (DNA): TGTGCCAGCAGTTACGTTCGCGGGGGGGACACCGGGGAGCTGTTTTTT. Its protein product is CASSYVRGGDTGELFF.

The chain carries TRBV5-8 and TRBJ2-6; D gene ambiguous. Germline CDR1 is SGHTS and CDR2 is YDEGEE. V dropped 10 bases and J dropped 0 bases, with 5 bases sitting between them. CDR3 length: 12 residues. The CDR3 here is CAGDSGANVLTF. The CDR3 DNA sequence: TGTGCCGGAGACTCTGGGGCCAACGTCCTGACTTTC.

V is TRBV11-1 and J is TRBJ2-2, with TRBD1 matching 7 bases. Per the germline V gene, CDR1 is SGHAT and CDR2 is FQDESV (reference sequence). The CDR3 length is 13 residues. The J segment lost 7 bases and the V segment lost 6 bases, leaving 5 bases of the junction unmatched. In DNA form, the CDR3 reads TGTGCCAGCAGTACAGGGGCGGGCGGGGAGCTGTTTTTT. This encodes CASSTGAGGELFF.

This clone was detected a few times. The chain joins TRBV5-4 to TRBJ1-2; possibly TRBD1 for D (6 bases). The length of the CDR3 is 17 residues. Trimming shortened V by 4 bases and J by 2 bases, and 21 bases separated the two germline ends. Germline assignment: CDR1 SGHNT and CDR2 YYREEE (reference sequence). The CDR3 reads CASSQDLRAGANYGYTF. The DNA of the CDR3 is TGTGCCAGCAGCCAAGATCTTAGGGCAGGGGCCAACTATGGCTACACCTTC. Looking up the rest from reference TRBV5-4 and TRBJ1-2 gives the full variable domain: ETGVTQSPTHLIKTRGQQVTLRCSSQSGHNTVSWYQQALGQGPQFIFQYYREEENGRGNFPPRFSGLQFPNYSSELNVNALELDDSALYLCASSQDLRAGANYGYTFGSGTRLTVV.

The genes are TRBV6-1 and TRBJ2-5, with 7 bases lining up with TRBD2. The closer fit of TRBJ2-7 to the DNA end suggests the J call may be wrong. Per the germline V gene, CDR1 is MNHNS and CDR2 is SASEGT. This CDR3 contains 14 residues. In nucleotides, the CDR3 is TGTGCCAGCGATCCCCCGGGGGAGGGCTACGAGCAGTACTTC. It yields the protein CASDPPGEGYEQYF.

The J gene is TRBJ1-1, the V gene TRBV5-6; 7 bases map to TRBD1. The germline CDR1 and CDR2 sequences are SGHDT and YYEEEE. The CDR3 length is 18 residues. V dropped 7 bases and J dropped 5; count of bases not matched to a gene: 23. DNA for the CDR3: TGTGCCAGCCAGCACAAAAATTTGACAGGGATCGGCCAAACTGAAGCTTTCTTT. Protein product: CASQHKNLTGIGQTEAFF.

In this sample, this clone turned up a few times. The rearrangement links TRBV6-5 to TRBJ1-1, with 7 bases that match TRBD1. Trimming took 6 bases from V and 6 from J; bases not matched to a gene: 7. CDR3 length: 13 amino acids. Germline CDR1 reads MNHEY; CDR2 reads SVGAGI. The CDR3 region is CASRRQGISEAFF. The CDR3 DNA follows: TGTGCCAGCAGGAGACAGGGAATCTCTGAAGCTTTCTTT.

This clone was observed once. V usage is TRBV9 and J usage is TRBJ2-7; D unclear. Looked up from germline, CDR1 is SGDLS and CDR2 is YYNGEE. Trimming left V 0 bases short and J 2 bases short, with 9 bases between. This CDR3 contains 14 residues. The CDR3 region has the DNA TGTGCCAGCAGCGTAGGAACAGCCACCTACGAGCAGTACTTC. Encoded protein: CASSVGTATYEQYF.

For this clone: Compared with germline, one end of the junction differs, possibly owing to a read error. J is TRBJ1-5 and V is TRBV7-9; no definite D call. There are 17 residues in the CDR3. Germline CDR1 is SEHNR and CDR2 is FQNEAQ (reference sequence). CDR3 nucleotide sequence: TGTTCCAGCAGCCGAGGGAGGGAAACACGAGGGCATCAGCCCCAGCATTTT. It specifies CSSSRGRETRGHQPQHF.

The chain links TRBV5-1 to TRBJ2-5, with D possibly being TRBD1 (5 bases). The CDR3 extends over 16 amino acids. From germline, CDR1 is SGHRS and CDR2 YFSETQ. Trimming left V 5 bases short and J 2 bases short, with 19 bases between. The CDR3 protein is CASSFPIFDRQETQYF. CDR3 in DNA: TGCGCCAGCAGTTTCCCTATTTTCGACAGACAAGAGACCCAGTACTTC.

The chain joins TRBV2 to TRBJ2-7, with TRBD1 matching 7 bases. The germline V gene encodes CDR1 SNHLY and CDR2 FYNNEI. V dropped 6 bases and J dropped 3; count of bases not matched to a gene: 5. There are 13 residues in the CDR3. CDR3 loop: CASRGTVSYEQYF. Here the CDR3 DNA reads TGTGCCAGCAGAGGGACAGTTAGCTACGAGCAGTACTTC.

Concerning this clone itself: Other DNA sequences in the same sample also yield this CDR3. The rearrangement uses TRBV6-5 and TRBJ2-1; TRBD1 agrees at 12 bases. The length of the CDR3 is 15 residues. The trim removed 5 bases at V and 9 bases at J, leaving 8 bases unmatched. Germline CDR1 and CDR2: MNHEY and SVGAGI. CDR3 nucleotide sequence: TGTGCCAGCAGTCTGTCCGGGACAGGGGGCGTTGAGCAGTTCTTC. It encodes CASSLSGTGGVEQFF.

The J gene is TRBJ2-7, the V gene TRBV11-2; 9 nucleotides line up with TRBD1. V dropped 6 bases and J dropped 0; count of bases not matched to a gene: 6. Germline assignment: CDR1 SGHAT and CDR2 FQNNGV. The CDR3 has 15 amino acids. The CDR3 DNA reads TGTGCCAGCAGTTTGGACAGGGGACTCTCCTACGAGCAGTACTTC. It yields the protein CASSLDRGLSYEQYF.

The rearrangement uses TRBV5-1 and TRBJ2-3, with D tentatively TRBD2 (6 bases). V was pared by 1 base and J by 3 bases, with 12 bases between. This CDR3 is built from 15 residues. The germline gives CDR1 SGHRS, CDR2 YFSETQ. CDR3 coding DNA: TGCGCCAGCAGCTTGACGGGACTCGAGACAGATACGCAGTATTTT. Protein: CASSLTGLETDTQYF. Using reference TRBV5-1 and TRBJ2-3 for the parts outside the CDR3, the full variable domain is KAGVTQTPRYLIKTRGQQVTLSCSPISGHRSVSWYQQTPGQGLQFLFEYFSETQRNKGNFPGRFSGRQFSNSRSEMNVSTLELGDSALYLCASSLTGLETDTQYFGPGTRLTVL.

J is TRBJ2-3 and V is TRBV7-8; a weak D match, TRBD2 (5 bases). This CDR3 is 17 amino acids long. Trimming took off 5 bases at V and 2 bases at J, with 20 bases between the two ends. Germline V gives CDR1 SGHVS, CDR2 FQNEAQ. CDR3 region: CASSEGILSGPTDTQYF. The CDR3 region has the DNA TGTGCCAGCAGCGAGGGTATACTTTCGGGCCCCACAGATACGCAGTATTTT.

The CDR3 protein is CASSRVRTGGEKLFF. In DNA, the CDR3 is TGTGCCAGTAGTAGGGTCCGGACAGGGGGCGAAAAACTGTTTTTT. The genes are TRBV19 and TRBJ1-4; 11 bases are shared with TRBD1. CDR3 size: 15 residues. With 4 bases clipped from V and 8 bases from J, the junction kept 6 bases outside the gene matches. Germline V lookup: CDR1 LNHDA, CDR2 SQIVND (reference sequence).

The J gene is TRBJ1-2, the V gene TRBV4-1; D not resolved. This CDR3 has 15 amino acids. Trimming removed 4 bases at V and 3 bases at J, with 15 bases between. Germline CDR1 reads MGHRA; CDR2 reads YSYEKL. The DNA of the CDR3 is TGCGCCAGCAGCCGAGACGAGTCCGAGGACTATGGCTACACCTTC. The encoded protein is CASSRDESEDYGYTF.

The V gene is TRBV19, the J gene TRBJ1-4, with 7 bases fitting TRBD1. CDR3 length: 16 amino acids. Germline trimming cut 7 bases from V and 3 bases from J; bases unmatched to any gene: 11. CDR1 is LNHDA, CDR2 SQIVND, per germline (reference sequence). The CDR3 spells CASIGQDTTSNEKLFF. The CDR3 DNA follows: TGTGCCAGTATCGGACAGGACACCACTTCTAATGAAAAACTGTTTTTT.

This clone was seen a few times. The chain employs TRBV5-1 and TRBJ2-2, with 8 bases matching TRBD1. The CDR3 is 16 amino acids. Germline assignment: CDR1 SGHRS and CDR2 YFSETQ. Trimming took 0 bases from V and 6 from J; bases not matched to a gene: 7. This chain's CDR3 is CASSLEGQGGSGELFF. CDR3 coding DNA: TGCGCCAGCAGCTTGGAAGGACAGGGAGGATCCGGGGAGCTGTTTTTT.

There are a few counts of this clone. The chain links TRBV19 to TRBJ1-1, with no clear D. V dropped 9 bases and J dropped 0 bases, with 14 bases sitting between them. Germline lookup yields CDR1 LNHDA and CDR2 SQIVND (reference sequence). The length of the CDR3 is 14 residues. CDR3 region: CARGPRGMNTEAFF. CDR3 in DNA: TGTGCCAGAGGGCCCCGCGGGATGAACACTGAAGCTTTCTTT.

The CDR3 is CASSYSGGGTGELFF. CDR3 DNA sequence: TGTGCCAGCAGTTACTCTGGGGGGGGAACCGGGGAGCTGTTTTTT. The chain uses TRBV6-6 and TRBJ2-2; 7 bases fit TRBD2. The junction had 3 bases not matched to a gene; V was cut back by 0 bases and J by 5 bases. The V gene's germline CDR1 is MNHNY and CDR2 SVGAGI (reference sequence). This CDR3 region has 15 residues.

The chain uses TRBV5-1 and TRBJ2-1; 7 bases map to TRBD1. This CDR3 is built from 17 residues. The V gene's germline CDR1 is SGHRS and CDR2 YFSETQ. With V trimmed by 3 bases and J by 4 bases, 13 bases remained unmatched. DNA for the CDR3: TGCGCCAGCAGCTCGACCCCGAACAGGGGCCATTACAATGAGCAGTTCTTC. It encodes CASSSTPNRGHYNEQFF.

V and J are TRBV7-2 and TRBJ1-2, with 10 bases that match TRBD1. The CDR3 extends over 14 amino acids. Per germline, CDR1 SGHTA and CDR2 FQGNSA. The V and J ends lost 6 bases and 8 bases, in that order; junction bases with no gene match: 9. The CDR3 nucleotides read TGTGCCAGCAGAAAAACCGGACAGGGGGGGGGCTACACCTTC. Amino acid sequence: CASRKTGQGGGYTF.

This chain connects TRBV6-5 to TRBJ1-3, with TRBD1 matching 7 bases. The trim removed 2 bases at V and 8 bases at J, leaving 9 bases unmatched. In germline, CDR1 is MNHEY, CDR2 SVGAGI. The CDR3 covers 15 residues. The CDR3 protein is CASSYGGTVLDTIYF. The DNA for the CDR3 is TGTGCCAGCAGTTACGGAGGGACAGTTCTCGACACCATATATTTT.

This clone was counted a few times. V usage is TRBV5-1 and J usage is TRBJ2-5, with a weak D call TRBD2 (6 bases). The CDR3 is made up of 15 amino acids. Per germline, CDR1 SGHRS and CDR2 YFSETQ. The germline V and J ends were trimmed by 0 bases and 5 bases, with 14 bases remaining between them. This CDR3 reads CASSLDSGVEETQYF. The CDR3 coding sequence is TGCGCCAGCAGCTTGGATTCGGGGGTTGAGGAGACCCAGTACTTC.

This clone was observed a few times. V is TRBV9 and J is TRBJ1-2, with D perhaps matching TRBD1 (6 bases). Looked up from germline, CDR1 is SGDLS and CDR2 is YYNGEE. V gave up 0 bases and J gave up 5 bases, with 14 bases separating them. The CDR3 has 15 amino acids. DNA of the CDR3: TGTGCCAGCAGCGTAGCTTCAGGGGCTGCGTATGGCTACACCTTC. It translates to CASSVASGAAYGYTF.